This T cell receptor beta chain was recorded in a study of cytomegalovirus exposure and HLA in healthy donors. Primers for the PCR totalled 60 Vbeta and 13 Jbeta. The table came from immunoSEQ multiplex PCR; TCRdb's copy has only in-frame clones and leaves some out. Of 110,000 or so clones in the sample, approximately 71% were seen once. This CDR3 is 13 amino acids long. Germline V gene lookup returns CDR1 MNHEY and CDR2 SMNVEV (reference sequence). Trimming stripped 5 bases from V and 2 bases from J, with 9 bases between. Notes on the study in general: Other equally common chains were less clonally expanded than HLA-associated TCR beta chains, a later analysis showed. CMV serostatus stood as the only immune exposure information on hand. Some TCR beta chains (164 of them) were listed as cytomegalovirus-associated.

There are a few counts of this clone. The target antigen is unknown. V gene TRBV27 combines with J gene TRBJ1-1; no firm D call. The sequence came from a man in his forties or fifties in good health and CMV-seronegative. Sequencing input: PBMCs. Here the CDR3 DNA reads TGTGCCAGCAGTACGAGCCTTAACACTGAAGCTTTCTTT. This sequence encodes CASSTSLNTEAFF.